The rows below give T cell receptor beta chains drawn from one sample of a study of cytomegalovirus exposure and HLA in healthy donors. This table comes from immunoSEQ multiplex PCR, and its TCRdb copy is limited to in-frame clones, with some not included. This table holds roughly 100,000 clones, around 67% found once. Sequenced input: PBMCs. These receptors all stem from a woman aged 50 to 60 in good health and CMV-seronegative. The conserved cysteine and the conserved F or W are not part of the CDR3 here. D genes are given only for firm matches.

J gene	V gene	D gene	CDR3 protein
TRBJ2-1	TRBV7-9	TRBD2	ASSKTSGSGNEQF
TRBJ2-7	TRBV6-5	TRBD1	ASSYADRALYEQY
TRBJ1-2	TRBV4-1	TRBD1	ASSHIQGLYGYT
TRBJ2-7	TRBV29-1	TRBD2	SVQIGGGYEQY
TRBJ2-3	TRBV19	NA	ASSTLAGRTDTQY
TRBJ1-2	TRBV27	TRBD1	ASSLGTGYGYT
TRBJ2-5	TRBV19	TRBD2	ASSRAGAETQY
TRBJ2-7	TRBV7-6	TRBD2	ASSLNGGRDEQY
TRBJ1-5	TRBV15	NA	ATSGGGGNIPNQPQH
TRBJ1-5	TRBV27	TRBD1	ASRPGGTVNQPQH
TRBJ1-2	TRBV19	NA	ASSTPDGRMTYGYT
TRBJ1-3	TRBV19	NA	ASSGDRPFSGNTIY
TRBJ2-1	TRBV9	TRBD2	ASSGAGANYNEQF
TRBJ2-1	TRBV27	NA	ASSLLAGPFSEQF
TRBJ1-3	TRBV6-5	TRBD1	ASTNSGTGDYTIY
TRBJ2-3	TRBV11-2	TRBD1	ASSRTGGIGYTDTQY
TRBJ2-1	TRBV6-5	NA	ASSYSERDFDEQF
TRBJ2-1	TRBV5-1	NA	ASSLALSSYNEQF
TRBJ2-5	TRBV29-1	NA	SVDRGQETQY
TRBJ2-1	TRBV4-3	NA	ASSELLASSYNEQF
TRBJ2-1	TRBV9	TRBD2	ASSGESGRAFNEQF
TRBJ2-5	TRBV7-8	TRBD2	ASSLTGGPGETQY
TRBJ2-7	TRBV5-4	TRBD2	ASSLDLAEFYEQY
TRBJ1-1	TRBV4-2	NA	ASSRRETPEAF
TRBJ2-3	TRBV5-4	TRBD1	ASSPTTGSDTQY
TRBJ2-1	TRBV7-3	TRBD1	ASSLTIRDRHNEQF
TRBJ2-2	TRBV11-1	NA	ASSPGQNTGELF
TRBJ2-6	TRBV5-4	NA	ASSVRLTGANVLT
TRBJ2-1	TRBV4-1	NA	ASSQGQRAYNEQF
TRBJ2-1	TRBV7-3	NA	ASSLVATYNEQF
TRBJ1-1	TRBV6-5	NA	ATGREVDTEAF
TRBJ1-2	TRBV10-3	NA	AITSEGGFYGYT
TRBJ1-2	TRBV19	TRBD1	ASTNRDREDGYT
TRBJ2-3	TRBV10-3	TRBD2	AISEPGRGTDTQY
TRBJ1-2	TRBV2	TRBD1	ASSRDRRTNYGYT
TRBJ2-1	TRBV11-3	TRBD1	ASSLDRGHPF
TRBJ2-3	TRBV11-2	TRBD1	ASSARDSSTDTQY
TRBJ1-2	TRBV7-8	NA	ASSLAAVYGYT
TRBJ2-1	TRBV21-1	NA	ASSKGFWGGRGNEQF
TRBJ2-7	TRBV19	TRBD2	ASSNGLAGAVSPYEQY
TRBJ1-2	TRBV7-8	TRBD1	ASSRQGFSYGYT
TRBJ2-2	TRBV27	TRBD1	ASRSGTGVNTGELF
TRBJ1-1	TRBV7-9	NA	ASSQSHLGGTEAF
TRBJ1-1	TRBV4-3	NA	ASSHSDRQVPEAF
TRBJ1-6	TRBV5-1	TRBD1	ASSTGQSDSPLH
TRBJ2-7	TRBV7-2	NA	ASSSGLYEQY
TRBJ2-1	TRBV6-4	NA	ASSETGGRQF
TRBJ1-3	TRBV7-8	NA	ASSSGVGNTIY
TRBJ2-5	TRBV7-2	TRBD2	ASSFAGDQETQY
TRBJ2-3	TRBV27	NA	ASSFGGARPDTQY
TRBJ2-7	TRBV27	NA	ASSLEYYEQY
TRBJ2-5	TRBV19	TRBD2	ASTSGGAETQY
TRBJ2-1	TRBV9	NA	ASSVFEWEINEQF
TRBJ2-7	TRBV13	TRBD1	ASSTTGEKDEQY
TRBJ1-1	TRBV7-6	TRBD1	ASSLVRGETEAF
TRBJ2-2	TRBV19	NA	ASKTGAGTGELF
TRBJ2-5	TRBV27	NA	ASSSVEGLGVQY
TRBJ2-1	TRBV7-3	TRBD2	ASSLSLAGENEQF
TRBJ1-6	TRBV27	NA	ASSFSRGNSPLH